The clone carrying this TCR beta chain was detected once. Its specificity is unknown. This specimen belongs to a study of Ad26.COV2.S vaccination and SARS-CoV-2 variants. Study findings and constraints: After vaccination, reports described spike-specific CD8+ and CD4+ T cell responses as showing substantial breadth.

This CDR3 region has 13 residues. With 1 base removed from V and 2 bases from J, the gap between germline ends came to 4 bases. The method was immunoSEQ multiplex PCR; TCRdb's version includes in-frame clones alone and lacks a portion of them. There are about 350,000 clones in the sample; 90% to 95% occur only once, and 3% to 5% lies in the top ten. The sample here was peripheral blood, taken after recovery from COVID-19. The sequence was collected from a human donor who had recovered from COVID-19. V is TRBV12-3 or TRBV12-4 and J is TRBJ2-3; D gene unclear. CDR3 sequence (DNA): TGTGCCAGCAGTTTAGTCAACACAGATACGCAGTATTTT. Translating it yields CASSLVNTDTQYF.